This entry describes one T cell receptor (beta chain). This entry is derived from a study of T cells in Graves' hyperthyroidism and ophthalmopathy. CDR1 MGHRA and CDR2 YSYEKL come from the germline V gene. V was clipped by 2 bases and J by 4 bases, with 17 bases between them. The CDR3 runs to 16 residues. Using RNA transcripts as the source, TCR beta CDR3 regions were amplified. HTBI primers were used for first-round RT-PCR of the TCR CDR3. In TCRdb, the multiplex PCR reads were re-called with MiXCR into one record per CDR3 protein. This sample has around 300,000 distinct CDR3 sequences, with more than 10% found just once.

Material: blood. The sequence was collected from a woman aged 25 to 39 with Graves' hyperthyroidism that later progressed to Graves' ophthalmopathy. This sequence joins TRBV4-1 and TRBJ2-5; D might be TRBD1 (5 bases). The CDR3: CASSQQGRQGLETQYF. In nucleotides, the CDR3 is TGCGCCAGCAGCCAACAGGGTCGTCAGGGTTTAGAGACCCAGTACTTC.